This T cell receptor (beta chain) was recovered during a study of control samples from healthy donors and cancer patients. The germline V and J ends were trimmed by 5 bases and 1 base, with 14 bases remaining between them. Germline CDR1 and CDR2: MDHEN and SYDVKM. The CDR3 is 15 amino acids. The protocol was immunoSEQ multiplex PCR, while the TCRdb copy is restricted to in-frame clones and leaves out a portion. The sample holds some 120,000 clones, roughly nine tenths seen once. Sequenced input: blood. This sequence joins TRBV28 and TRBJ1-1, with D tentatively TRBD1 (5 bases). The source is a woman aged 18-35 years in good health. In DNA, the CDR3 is TGTGCCAGCAGTCCCCCAGGGTTGGGGAACACTGAAGCTTTCTTT. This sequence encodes CASSPPGLGNTEAFF.